The clone carrying this T cell receptor (beta chain) was picked up many times. Germline V gives CDR1 SGHTA, CDR2 FQGTGA. Trimming cost V 4 bases and J 1 base, with 13 bases left between them. The CDR3 runs 15 residues. The data are from a study of T-cell reconstitution after alpha-beta-depleted transplantation in children. Unique molecular identifiers were incorporated into the prepared TCRbeta library. Each CDR3 protein is one row after TCRdb ran MiXCR on the PCR reads. Seen here are fewer than 400,000 distinct CDR3 sequences, around 21% observed once, and the top ten hold less than 4.5%. The gene calls are TRBV7-3 and TRBJ1-1; a possible D gene is TRBD1 (5 bases). The sample consisted of PBMCs from the stem cell graft donor, taken from the stem cell graft. This receptor was obtained from a human donor who donated a stem cell graft to a child with acute myeloid leukemia. The DNA for the CDR3 is TGTGCCAGCAGCTCTTCCGGGACGTCGAACACTGAAGCTTTCTTT. This sequence encodes CASSSSGTSNTEAFF.